The sequence of this TCR beta chain was determined in a study of T-cell reconstitution after alpha-beta-depleted transplantation in children. Looked up from germline, CDR1 is SGHRS and CDR2 is YFSETQ. CDR3 length: 15 amino acids. Preparation of the TCRbeta library was carried out with unique molecular identifiers. In TCRdb, the PCR reads were re-called with MiXCR into one record per CDR3 protein. In the table there are hundreds of thousands of distinct CDR3 sequences, 9.9% of which are singletons. The clonotype originates from a human donor who donated a stem cell graft to a child with SCID. This chain links TRBV5-1 with TRBJ2-1; 12 bases match TRBD2. The J call may be mistaken, given a closer DNA end match to TRBJ2-7. The sample here was PBMCs from the stem cell graft donor, taken from the stem cell graft. The CDR3 here is CASSLSSGGAQEQYF. CDR3 DNA: TGCGCCAGCAGCCTGTCTAGCGGGGGGGCTCAGGAGCAGTACTTC.